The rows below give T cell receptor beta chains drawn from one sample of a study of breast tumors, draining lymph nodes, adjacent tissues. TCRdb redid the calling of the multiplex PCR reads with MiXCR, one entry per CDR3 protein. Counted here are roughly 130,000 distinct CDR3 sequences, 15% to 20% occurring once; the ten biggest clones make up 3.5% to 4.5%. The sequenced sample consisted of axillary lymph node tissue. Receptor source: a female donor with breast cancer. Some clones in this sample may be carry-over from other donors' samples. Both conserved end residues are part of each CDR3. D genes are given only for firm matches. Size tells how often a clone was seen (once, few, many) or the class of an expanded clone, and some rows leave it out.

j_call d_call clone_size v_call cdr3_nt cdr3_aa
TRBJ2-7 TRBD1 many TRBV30 TGTGCCTGGAGTACCAGGACAGGTTCCTACGAGCAGTACTTC CAWSTRTGSYEQYF
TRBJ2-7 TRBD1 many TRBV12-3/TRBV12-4 TGTGCCAGCAGTTACAGGGGCTCCTACGAGCAGTACTTC CASSYRGSYEQYF
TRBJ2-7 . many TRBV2 TGTGCCAGCAGTGAAGCGCTTCGAAACAGCGGGTACTTC CASSEALRNSGYF
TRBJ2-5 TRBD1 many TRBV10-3 TGTGCCATCAGTGATCGCCGGGACAGGGAGTTGGAGACCCAGTACTTC CAISDRRDRELETQYF
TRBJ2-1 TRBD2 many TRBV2 TGTGCCAGCAGGGGTACTAGCGGGGGGGCTGATGAGCAGTTCTTC CASRGTSGGADEQFF
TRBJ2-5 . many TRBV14 TGTGCCAGCAGCCAGGGACAAAAGACCCAGTACTTC CASSQGQKTQYF
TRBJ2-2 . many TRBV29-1 TGCAGCGCGGCGAAACAGGGATCGAACACCGGGGAGCTGTTTTTT CSAAKQGSNTGELFF
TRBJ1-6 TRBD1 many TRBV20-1 TGCAGTTCAGAAGGGGACAGGGGGCGGTCACCCCTCCACTTT CSSEGDRGRSPLHF
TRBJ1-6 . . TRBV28 TGTGCCAGCAGTTTACGCTCCTCAGGGGCTAGCTCCTATAATTCACCCCTCCACTTT CASSLRSSGASSYNSPLHF
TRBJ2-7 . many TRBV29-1 TGCAGCGTTGTGGCGATCTCCAGATACGAGCAGTACTTC CSVVAISRYEQYF
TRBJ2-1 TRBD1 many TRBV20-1 TGCAGTGGCCGGGACAGAACTTGGGGGGAGCAGTTCTTC CSGRDRTWGEQFF
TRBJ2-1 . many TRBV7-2 TGTGCCAGCAGTTCCGAAACCGAGCAGTTCTTC CASSSETEQFF
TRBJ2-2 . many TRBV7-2 TGTGCCAGCAGCTTAGGGGCTGGGGGGGAGCTGTTTTTT CASSLGAGGELFF
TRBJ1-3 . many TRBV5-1 TGCGCCAGCAGCGGGGGACTTCCCTCTGGAAACACCATATATTTT CASSGGLPSGNTIYF
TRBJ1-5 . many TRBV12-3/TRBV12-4 TGTGCCAGCAGTTTACGGGGCGGTAGATCGTACAATCAGCCCCAGCATTTT CASSLRGGRSYNQPQHF
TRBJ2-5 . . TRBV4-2 TGTGCCAGCGACCAAGGGCAGTCAGAGACCCAGTACTTC CASDQGQSETQYF
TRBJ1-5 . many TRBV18 TGTGCCAGCTCACCTCCGGGAAATCAGCCCCAGCATTTT CASSPPGNQPQHF
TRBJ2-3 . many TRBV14 TGTGCCAGCAGTCAAGCGGGTAGCACAGATACGCAGTATTTT CASSQAGSTDTQYF
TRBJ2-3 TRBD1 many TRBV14 TGTGCCAGCAGCCAAGAGGTCAGGGGGGATACGCAGTATTTT CASSQEVRGDTQYF
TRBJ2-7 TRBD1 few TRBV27 TGTGCCAGCAGTTTAACGGGACAGGGCTACGAGCAGTACTTC CASSLTGQGYEQYF
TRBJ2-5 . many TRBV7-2 TGTGCCAGCAGCTTGCGTGCGATAGCGGTACAAGAGACCCAGTACTTC CASSLRAIAVQETQYF
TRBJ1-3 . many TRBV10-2 TGCGCCAGCAGTGAGTCGGGGAGAGGGTCTGGAAACACCATATATTTT CASSESGRGSGNTIYF
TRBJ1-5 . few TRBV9 TGTGCCAGCAGCCCGTCGGGGGCAGGGGTTCAGCCCCAGCATTTT CASSPSGAGVQPQHF
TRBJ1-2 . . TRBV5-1 TGTGCCAGCAGCTTGATGGCGCACCGGCGCTATGGCTACACCTTC CASSLMAHRRYGYTF
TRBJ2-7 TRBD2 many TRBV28 TGTGCCAGCAGTCGAGCGGGAGGTGACTTCGAGCAGTACTTC CASSRAGGDFEQYF
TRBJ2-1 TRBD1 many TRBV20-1 TGCAGTGCTAGAACTATGACAGGGGGCGTTTACAATGAGCAGTTCTTC CSARTMTGGVYNEQFF
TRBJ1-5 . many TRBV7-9 TGTGCCAGCAGCTCAGCAGGGTCAAATCAGCCCCAGCATTTT CASSSAGSNQPQHF
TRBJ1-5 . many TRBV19 TGTGCCAGTAGTATGGGGGGGAATCAGCCCCAGCATTTT CASSMGGNQPQHF
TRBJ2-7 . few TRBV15 TGTGCCACCAGCCTCACGGAGGGGAGGGAGCAGTACTTC CATSLTEGREQYF
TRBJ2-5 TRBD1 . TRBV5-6 TGTGCCAGCAGCTTGGCTCCGGAGACAGGGGTTGAAGAGACCCAGTACTTC CASSLAPETGVEETQYF
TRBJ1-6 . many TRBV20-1 TGCAGTGCTTCGGACATGCTGAGCTCCTATAATTCACCCCTCCACTTT CSASDMLSSYNSPLHF
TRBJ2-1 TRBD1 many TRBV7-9 TGTGCCAGCAGCTCCGGGACAGGGACTGAGCAGTTCTTC CASSSGTGTEQFF
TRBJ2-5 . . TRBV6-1 TGTGCCAGTATGCGGGACCCTCAAGAGACCCAGTACTTC CASMRDPQETQYF
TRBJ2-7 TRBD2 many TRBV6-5 TGTGCCAGCAGATCAAGCGGGAATCCAACCTACGAGCAGTACTTC CASRSSGNPTYEQYF
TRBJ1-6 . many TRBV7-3 TGTGCCAGCAGCTTAAGAAGGGGAGGCCATTCACCCCTCCACTTT CASSLRRGGHSPLHF
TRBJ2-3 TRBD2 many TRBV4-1 TGCGCCAGCAGGACTAGCGGGGCGGCAGATACGCAGTATTTT CASRTSGAADTQYF
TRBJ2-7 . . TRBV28 TGTGCCAGCAGCCCCTGGCCCAGTACCCCCTACGAGCAGTACTTC CASSPWPSTPYEQYF